The sequence of this T cell receptor beta chain was determined in a study of cytomegalovirus exposure and HLA in healthy donors. In the PCR, 60 Vbeta and 13 Jbeta primers were used. Here immunoSEQ multiplex PCR was the method, and the copy in TCRdb shows in-frame clones only, minus some. The table lists 100,000 or so clones, about 88% of them singletons. Findings and limits, study-wide: Investigators reported under 200 TCR beta chains as tied to cytomegalovirus. Using a false discovery rate of 0.05, a later analysis showed that 15,000 to 20,000 TCR beta sequences were associated with HLA alleles.

With respect to this clone: Its antigen is unidentified.

Germline V gene sequence: CDR1 SGHRS, CDR2 YFSETQ. V shed 4 bases and J 8 bases; nucleotides not matched to a gene: 6. This CDR3 spans 14 amino acids. The receptor was derived from a man between 18 and 35 years old in good health and CMV-seronegative. The V call is TRBV5-1, the J call TRBJ1-4; 9 bases line up with TRBD1. The material sequenced was PBMCs. The CDR3 DNA follows: TGCGCCAGCAGCCGGGACAGGGTAGAAGAAAAACTGTTTTTT. Its translation: CASSRDRVEEKLFF.